This T cell receptor beta chain was captured by sequencing in a study of T cell responses to AZD1222 COVID-19 vaccine. Study findings and constraints: White British people made up most donors, females outnumbered males, and clonal diversity was possibly underestimated.

TCRdb keeps only in-frame clones here, not all; method: immunoSEQ multiplex PCR. The sample lists more than 95,000 clones, 90% occurring once. This clone came up once. Its cognate antigen is unknown. The CDR3 loop spans 14 amino acids. Between the trimmed V and J ends, which lost 4 bases and 8 bases, there was a span of 17 bases. The germline CDR1 and CDR2 sequences are LNHDA and SQIVND (reference sequence). The clonotype comes from an adult in good health. The J gene is TRBJ1-1, the V gene TRBV19, with D tentatively TRBD1 (5 bases). Source: peripheral blood, taken on day 0 of MenACWY control vaccination. The CDR3 coding sequence is TGTGCCAGTAGTACAGACCACGGGGCGGTGGAAGCTTTCTTT. Translation: CASSTDHGAVEAFF.